This T cell receptor (beta chain) was documented in a study of identical twins. TCRdb re-called the 5' RACE reads with MiXCR, one entry per CDR3 protein. The table has approximately 690,000 distinct CDR3 sequences, roughly 6% seen once. The CDR3 is made up of 15 amino acids. Germline CDR1 is SGHVS and CDR2 is FQNEAQ. The V end was cut by 4 bases, the J end by 0 bases, with 9 bases between. The receptor's source is a man aged 18 to 30 in good health. The chain is built from TRBV7-8 and TRBJ1-4, with D hard to call. Material for sequencing was naive T cells sorted from blood. The chain's CDR3 is CASSSGVATNEKLFF. CDR3 in DNA: TGTGCCAGCAGCTCCGGAGTTGCAACTAATGAAAAACTGTTTTTT.